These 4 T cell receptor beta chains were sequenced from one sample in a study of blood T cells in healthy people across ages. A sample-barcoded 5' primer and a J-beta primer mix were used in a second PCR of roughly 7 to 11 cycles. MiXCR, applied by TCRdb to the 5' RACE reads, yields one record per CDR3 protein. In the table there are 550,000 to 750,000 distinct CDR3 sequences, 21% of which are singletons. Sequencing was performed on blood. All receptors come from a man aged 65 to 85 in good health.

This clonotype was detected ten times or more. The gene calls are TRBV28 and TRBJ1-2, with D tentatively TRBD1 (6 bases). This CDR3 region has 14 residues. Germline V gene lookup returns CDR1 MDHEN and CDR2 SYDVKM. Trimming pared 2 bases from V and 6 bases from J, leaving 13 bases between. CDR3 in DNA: TGTGCCAGCAGTTTAAGTTTAGGGGGGAATGGCTACACCTTC. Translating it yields CASSLSLGGNGYTF.

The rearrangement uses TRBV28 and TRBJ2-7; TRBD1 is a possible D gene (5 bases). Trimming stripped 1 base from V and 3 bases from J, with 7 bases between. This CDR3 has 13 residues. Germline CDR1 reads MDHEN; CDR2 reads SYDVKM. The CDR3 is CASSLSGFYEQYF. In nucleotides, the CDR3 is TGTGCCAGCAGTTTATCAGGGTTCTACGAGCAGTACTTC.

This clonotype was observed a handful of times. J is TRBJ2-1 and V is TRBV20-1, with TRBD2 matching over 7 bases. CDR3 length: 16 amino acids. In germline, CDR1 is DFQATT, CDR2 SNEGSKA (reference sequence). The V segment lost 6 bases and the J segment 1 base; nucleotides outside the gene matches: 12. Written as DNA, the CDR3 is TGCAGTGCCACCTGGGGAGGGAGAGGTTCCTACAATGAGCAGTTCTTC. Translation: CSATWGGRGSYNEQFF.

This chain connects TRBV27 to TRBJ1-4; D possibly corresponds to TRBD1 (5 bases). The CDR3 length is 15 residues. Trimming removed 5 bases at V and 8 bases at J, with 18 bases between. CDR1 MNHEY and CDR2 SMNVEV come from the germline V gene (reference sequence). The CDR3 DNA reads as TGTGCCAGCAGTGAAGGGACCCGGGCGGGGGAAAAACTGTTTTTT. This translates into CASSEGTRAGEKLFF.